This is a list of T cell receptor beta chains from one sample in a study of cytomegalovirus exposure and HLA in healthy donors. Clones were read by immunoSEQ multiplex PCR, and TCRdb kept only the in-frame ones, dropping some. The data hold fewer than 200,000 clones, with 83% observed a single time. What was sequenced was PBMCs. These receptors came from a man aged 45-65 years in good health and CMV-seronegative. Each CDR3 is given with its conserved first and last residue. A D gene is named only where the DNA matches it firmly. Clone size is stated in some rows and not others, as once, few, many or a class when expanded.

size: .; length: 15; V: TRBV9; J: TRBJ2-5; D: TRBD2; DNA: TGTGCCAGCAGCGCTAGCGGGAGGACGGAGGAGACCCAGTACTTC; CDR3: CASSASGRTEETQYF
size: .; length: 19; V: TRBV18; J: TRBJ1-1; D: TRBD1; DNA: TGTGCCAGCTCACCACCGGTTGCGCAGGGGGCTGGGGTTAACACTGAAGCTTTCTTT; CDR3: CASSPPVAQGAGVNTEAFF
size: .; length: 13; V: TRBV6-5; J: TRBJ1-1; D: .; DNA: TGTGCCAGCAGAAAGACAAGGAACACTGAAGCTTTCTTT; CDR3: CASRKTRNTEAFF
size: .; length: 15; V: TRBV7-9; J: TRBJ2-5; D: .; DNA: TGTGCCAGCAGCTTAGCGGGAGCGTACCAAGAGACCCAGTACTTC; CDR3: CASSLAGAYQETQYF
size: .; length: 15; V: TRBV6-5; J: TRBJ1-2; D: .; DNA: TGTGCCAGCCTTAGGGAAGTAGCGGGAAACTATGGCTACACCTTC; CDR3: CASLREVAGNYGYTF
size: .; length: 14; V: TRBV11-2; J: TRBJ2-7; D: TRBD2; DNA: TGTGCCAGCAGCTTAGGGACTAGCGGGCCCGAGCAGTACTTC; CDR3: CASSLGTSGPEQYF
size: .; length: 14; V: TRBV7-8; J: TRBJ2-5; D: .; DNA: TGTGCCAGCAGCTTCGGACGGGGCCAAGAGACCCAGTACTTC; CDR3: CASSFGRGQETQYF
size: .; length: 14; V: TRBV18; J: TRBJ2-7; D: .; DNA: TGTGCCAGCTCAGTGTTAGGGGAGGCCTACGAGCAGTACTTC; CDR3: CASSVLGEAYEQYF
size: once; length: 13; V: TRBV2; J: TRBJ2-7; D: .; DNA: TGTGCCAGCGGAGTAGAGAGTCTTTACGAGCAGTACTTC; CDR3: CASGVESLYEQYF
size: .; length: 14; V: TRBV6-6; J: TRBJ1-5; D: TRBD1; DNA: TGTGCCGGCAGGTACACAGGGGTCAATCAGCCCCAGCATTTT; CDR3: CAGRYTGVNQPQHF
size: .; length: 12; V: TRBV6-5; J: TRBJ2-7; D: .; DNA: TGTGCCAGCAGTTACCCTGCGCAGGGGCAGTACTTC; CDR3: CASSYPAQGQYF
size: .; length: 14; V: TRBV5-1; J: TRBJ1-4; D: TRBD1; DNA: TGCGCCAGCAGCCTACAGGGGGTAGGCGAAAAACTGTTTTTT; CDR3: CASSLQGVGEKLFF
size: once; length: 13; V: TRBV11-2; J: TRBJ2-7; D: .; DNA: TGTGCCAGCAGCTTATCTCGAGGGTACGAGCAGTACTTC; CDR3: CASSLSRGYEQYF
size: .; length: 13; V: TRBV10-1; J: TRBJ2-1; D: .; DNA: TGCGCCAGTGCCGGGACATACTACAATGAGCAGTTCTTC; CDR3: CASAGTYYNEQFF
size: .; length: 10; V: TRBV28; J: TRBJ2-7; D: .; DNA: TGTGCCAGCGGGAGGTTCGAGCAGTACTTC; CDR3: CASGRFEQYF
size: few; length: 14; V: TRBV21-1; J: TRBJ1-1; D: .; DNA: TGTGCCAGCAGCAGACGGGTGGCGAACACTGAAGCTTTCTTT; CDR3: CASSRRVANTEAFF
size: few; length: 12; V: TRBV19; J: TRBJ1-5; D: TRBD1; DNA: TGTGCCAGTTCGGACAGGGGGCAGCCCCAGCATTTT; CDR3: CASSDRGQPQHF
size: .; length: 18; V: TRBV4-1; J: TRBJ1-3; D: .; DNA: TGCGCCAGCAGCCAATTCGTAACAGGCGTATTCTCTGGAAACACCATATATTTT; CDR3: CASSQFVTGVFSGNTIYF
size: .; length: 15; V: TRBV4-1; J: TRBJ2-7; D: TRBD2; DNA: TGCGCCAGCAGCCAAGATGGACTAGCGTGGAACGAGCAGTACTTC; CDR3: CASSQDGLAWNEQYF
size: .; length: 15; V: TRBV9; J: TRBJ1-1; D: TRBD1; DNA: TGTGCCAGCCGCCTCCTGGGACAGGGTGGGACTGAAGCTTTCTTT; CDR3: CASRLLGQGGTEAFF
size: .; length: 15; V: TRBV7-8; J: TRBJ1-1; D: TRBD1; DNA: TGTGCCAGCAGCTTAGTTGGCAGGGGGGACACTGAAGCTTTCTTT; CDR3: CASSLVGRGDTEAFF
size: .; length: 19; V: TRBV29-1; J: TRBJ2-1; D: TRBD2; DNA: TGCAGCGTTGAAGGAGGGTTCCAGTCTAGCGGGGGGAGGATAAATGAGCAGTTCTTC; CDR3: CSVEGGFQSSGGRINEQFF
size: .; length: 18; V: TRBV28; J: TRBJ1-2; D: TRBD1; DNA: TGTGCCAGCAGTTTCATCGAAGGTGCAGGACAGGGTGTATATGGCTACACCTTC; CDR3: CASSFIEGAGQGVYGYTF
size: .; length: 14; V: TRBV7-2; J: TRBJ2-7; D: TRBD2; DNA: TGTGCCAGCAGCTTCACTAGCGGGACCTACGAGCAGTACTTC; CDR3: CASSFTSGTYEQYF
size: .; length: 15; V: TRBV5-1; J: TRBJ2-2; D: TRBD1; DNA: TGCGCCAGCTGGGACAGGGGCTCCTCGGCCGGGGAGCTGTTTTTT; CDR3: CASWDRGSSAGELFF
size: .; length: 13; V: TRBV25-1; J: TRBJ2-3; D: .; DNA: TGTGCCAGCAGTGAAGGGCCCACAGATACGCAGTATTTT; CDR3: CASSEGPTDTQYF